The entry below gives a single T cell receptor (beta chain) sequence along with its context. Its antigen is unidentified. The sample belongs to a study of blood T cells in healthy people across ages. Between the trimmed V and J ends, which lost 6 bases and 0 bases, there was a span of 12 bases. This CDR3 is built from 15 residues. CDR1 and CDR2 (germline): MGHRA, YSYEKL. Study conclusions and caveats: Long-lived donors had more naive CD4+ cells and higher diversity than aged donors. Expanded clonotype shifts may have been confounded, as the donors had an unknown CMV status. Estimates of total diversity, which came from one million sequenced T cells, were considered to be underestimates.

A second roughly 7 to 12 cycle PCR used barcoded and J-beta primers. TCRdb reprocessed the 5' RACE reads via MiXCR and lists one record per CDR3 protein. The table shows 780,000 or so distinct CDR3 sequences, with 53% occurring only once. This sequence was found in a man older than 75 in good health. Sequencing input: blood. The rearrangement joins TRBV4-1 to TRBJ2-4; D could derive from TRBD1 or TRBD2 (5 bases each). This CDR3 reads CASSSLGTAKNIQYF. As DNA, the CDR3 is TGCGCCAGCAGTTCTTTGGGGACAGCCAAAAACATTCAGTACTTC.